The entry below describes one T cell receptor beta chain. The sample originates from a study of blood T cell repertoires in COVID-19. Profiled with immunoSEQ multiplex PCR; TCRdb holds only in-frame clones, not every one. This sample has almost 400,000 clones, with roughly 89% found just once. Donors in Cohort 3 who had recovered were those with two negative PCRs, healthcare professional clearance, or resolution of their symptoms. CDR1 and CDR2 from the germline V gene are SGHAT and FQNNGV. The germline V and J ends were trimmed by 2 bases and 4 bases, with 20 bases remaining between them. CDR3 size: 17 residues.

The J gene is TRBJ1-1, the V gene TRBV11-2; D not resolved. This TCR was sampled from a woman in her twenties or thirties who had recovered from COVID-19. Sequencing used PBMCs or T cells enriched from blood (not recorded which). The CDR3: CASSLFSRLPVGTEAFF. In nucleotides, the CDR3 is TGTGCCAGCAGCTTATTTAGTAGACTCCCCGTGGGCACTGAAGCTTTCTTT. The full variable domain, completed using reference TRBV11-2 and TRBJ1-1, is EAGVAQSPRYKIIEKRQSVAFWCNPISGHATLYWYQQILGQGPKLLIQFQNNGVVDDSQLPKDRFSAERLKGVDSTLKIQPAKLEDSAVYLCASSLFSRLPVGTEAFFGQGTRLTVV.